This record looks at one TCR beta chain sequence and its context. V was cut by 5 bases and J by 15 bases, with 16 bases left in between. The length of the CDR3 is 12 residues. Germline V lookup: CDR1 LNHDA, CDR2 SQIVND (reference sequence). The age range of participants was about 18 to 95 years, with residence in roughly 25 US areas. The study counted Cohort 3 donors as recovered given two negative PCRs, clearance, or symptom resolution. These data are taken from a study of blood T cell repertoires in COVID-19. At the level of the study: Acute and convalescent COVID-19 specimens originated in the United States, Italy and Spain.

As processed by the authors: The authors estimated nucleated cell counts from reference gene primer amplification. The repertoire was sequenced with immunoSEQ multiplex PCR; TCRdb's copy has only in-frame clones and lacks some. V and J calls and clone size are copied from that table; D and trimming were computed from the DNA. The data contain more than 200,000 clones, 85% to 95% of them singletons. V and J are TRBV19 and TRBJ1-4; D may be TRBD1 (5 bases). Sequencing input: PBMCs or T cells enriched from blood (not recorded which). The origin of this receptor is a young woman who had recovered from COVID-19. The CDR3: CASSVTDTEMFF. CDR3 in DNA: TGTGCCAGTAGTGTGACAGACACCGAGATGTTTTTT.